This T cell receptor beta chain was recovered during a study of T cells in Graves' hyperthyroidism and ophthalmopathy. RNA transcripts gave rise to amplified TCR beta CDR3 regions. An initial round of RT-PCR targeting the TCR CDR3 relied on the HTBI primer set. In TCRdb, the multiplex PCR reads were re-called with MiXCR into one record per CDR3 protein. The sample holds roughly 570,000 distinct CDR3 sequences, about a sixth seen once. This clonotype was observed a few times. V shed 4 bases and J 1 base; nucleotides not matched to a gene: 6. Per the germline V gene, CDR1 is SGHNT and CDR2 is YYREEE (reference sequence). The CDR3 contains 16 residues.

The chain combines TRBV5-4 with TRBJ2-3; the match to TRBD2 covers 10 bases. Sequencing input: blood. The TCR was taken from a woman in her 30s with Graves' hyperthyroidism. DNA for the CDR3: TGTGCCAGCAGCGATGTAGCGGGAGGTGGCACAGATACGCAGTATTTT. Protein product: CASSDVAGGGTDTQYF.